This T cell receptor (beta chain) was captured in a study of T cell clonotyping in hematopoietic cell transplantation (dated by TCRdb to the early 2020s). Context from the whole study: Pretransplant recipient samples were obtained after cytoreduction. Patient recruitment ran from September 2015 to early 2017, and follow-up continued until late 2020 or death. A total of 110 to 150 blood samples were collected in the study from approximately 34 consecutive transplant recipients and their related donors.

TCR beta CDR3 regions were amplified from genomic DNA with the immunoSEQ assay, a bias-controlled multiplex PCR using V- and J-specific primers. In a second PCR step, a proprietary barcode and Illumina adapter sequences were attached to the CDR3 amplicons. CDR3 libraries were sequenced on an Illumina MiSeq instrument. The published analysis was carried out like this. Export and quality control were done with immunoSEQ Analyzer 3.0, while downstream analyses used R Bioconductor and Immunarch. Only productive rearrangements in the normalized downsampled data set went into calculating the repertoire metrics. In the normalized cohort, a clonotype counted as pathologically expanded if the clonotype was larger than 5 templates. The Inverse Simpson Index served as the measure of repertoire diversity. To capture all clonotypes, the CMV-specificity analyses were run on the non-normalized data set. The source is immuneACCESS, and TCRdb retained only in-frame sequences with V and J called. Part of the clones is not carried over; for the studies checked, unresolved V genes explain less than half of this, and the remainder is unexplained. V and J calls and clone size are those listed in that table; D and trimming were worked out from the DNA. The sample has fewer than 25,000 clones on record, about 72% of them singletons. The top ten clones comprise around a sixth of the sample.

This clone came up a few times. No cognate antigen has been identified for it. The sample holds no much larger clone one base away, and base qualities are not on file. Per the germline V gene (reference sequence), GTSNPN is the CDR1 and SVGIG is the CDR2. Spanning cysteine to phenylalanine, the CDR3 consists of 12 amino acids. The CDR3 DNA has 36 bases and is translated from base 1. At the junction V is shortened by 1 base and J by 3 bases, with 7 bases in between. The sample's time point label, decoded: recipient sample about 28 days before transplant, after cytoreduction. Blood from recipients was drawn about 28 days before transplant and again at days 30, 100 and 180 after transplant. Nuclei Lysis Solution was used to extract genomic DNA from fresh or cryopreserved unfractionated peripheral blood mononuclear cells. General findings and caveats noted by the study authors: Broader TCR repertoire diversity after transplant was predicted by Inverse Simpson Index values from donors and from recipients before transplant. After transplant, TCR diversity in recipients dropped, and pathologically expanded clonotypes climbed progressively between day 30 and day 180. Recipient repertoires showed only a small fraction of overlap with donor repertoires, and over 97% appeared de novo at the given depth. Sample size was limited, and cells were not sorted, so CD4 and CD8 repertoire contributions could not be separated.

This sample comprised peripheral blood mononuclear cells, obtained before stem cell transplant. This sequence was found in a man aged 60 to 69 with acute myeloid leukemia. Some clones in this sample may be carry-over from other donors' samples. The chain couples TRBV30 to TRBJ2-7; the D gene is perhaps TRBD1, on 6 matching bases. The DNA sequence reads TGTGCCTGGAGTGGGACAGTCTACGAGCAGTACTTC. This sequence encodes CAWSGTVYEQYF.